This entry lists 15 T cell receptor beta chains sequenced from one sample in a study of T cells after yellow fever vaccination (dated by TCRdb to the late 2010s). The treatment or condition label, read with the paper, signifies: live attenuated yellow fever vaccine strain. The library was generated by 5' RACE. TCRdb lists the instrument as Illumina HiSeq 2500. TCRdb passed the public sequencing reads through fastp at Q25 and MiXCR, retaining productive beta sequences. Every CDR3 protein is listed once, alongside the most common genes and DNA of its rows. This sample is represented by some 560,000 distinct CDR3 sequences; around a sixth of them were singletons. The top ten clones comprise approximately 15% of the sample. The sequencing used PBMCs, collected 5 to 6 days after the first yellow fever vaccination. The receptors originated from a man aged 18 to 30 who received the YFV17D yellow fever vaccine.

J is TRBJ2-7 and V is TRBV18; the D gene is possibly TRBD1 (6 bases). CDR3 size: 15 residues. Germline V CDR1 and CDR2: KGHSH, LQKENI. The V end was cut by 0 bases, the J end by 2 bases, with 11 bases between. The CDR3 DNA sequence: TGTGCCAGCTCACCACCTTCGGACAGACCCTACGAGCAGTACTTC. This gives the protein CASSPPSDRPYEQYF.

This clonotype showed up just a few times. This chain joins TRBV4-2 and TRBJ2-7; no clear D gene. The V end lost 0 bases, the J end lost 7 bases, and 10 bases lay between the germline ends. This CDR3 is built from 13 residues. Germline V CDR1 and CDR2: LGHNA, YNFKEQ. CDR3 sequence: CASSQDRVKEQYF. CDR3 nucleotide sequence: TGTGCCAGCAGCCAAGATAGAGTTAAGGAGCAGTACTTC.

The genes are TRBV7-8 and TRBJ2-5, with a possible D match to TRBD2 (7 bases). V lost 8 bases to trimming and J lost 5 bases, with 27 bases between them. Germline-derived CDR1 and CDR2 are SGHVS and FQNEAQ. This CDR3 has 17 amino acids. The CDR3, as DNA: TGTGCCAGCCTTACGGGTGGGGGGGGCATCCCCCAGGAGACCCAGTACTTC. Protein sequence: CASLTGGGGIPQETQYF.

The chain is built from TRBV10-3 and TRBJ2-7; 7 nucleotides agree with TRBD1. The CDR3 consists of 12 residues. The junction had 2 bases not matched to a gene; V was cut back by 2 bases and J by 7 bases. From germline, CDR1 is ENHRY and CDR2 SYGVKD. CDR3 protein: CAISETGVEQYV. The CDR3 DNA follows: TGTGCCATCAGTGAGACAGGGGTGGAGCAGTACGTC.

For the CDR3, the DNA is TGTGCCAGCAGTTCTTTGGGGGGGCCTCCAGATACGCAGTATTTT. It is translated as CASSSLGGPPDTQYF. This chain joins TRBV12-3 or TRBV12-4 and TRBJ2-3; tentative D call: TRBD2 (7 bases). Trimming removed 4 bases from V and 4 bases from J, with 15 bases in between. The CDR3 has 15 residues.

A few counts support this clonotype. The chain carries TRBV12-3 or TRBV12-4 and TRBJ1-2; a possible D gene is TRBD1 (6 bases). The length of the CDR3 is 13 residues. The V and J ends lost 6 bases and 4 bases respectively, with 12 bases between them. In DNA form, the CDR3 reads TGTGCCAGCAGCCAGGACAGCCTCTATGGCTACACCTTC. Amino acids: CASSQDSLYGYTF.

The chain carries TRBV12-3 or TRBV12-4 and TRBJ2-2; a weak D match, TRBD1 (5 bases). This CDR3 spans 14 amino acids. Trimming shortened V by 3 bases and J by 4 bases, and 9 bases separated the two germline ends. This CDR3 is CASSFVGVTGELFF. The CDR3 nucleotides are TGTGCCAGCAGTTTCGTAGGGGTCACCGGGGAGCTGTTTTTT.

The gene calls are TRBV20-1 and TRBJ2-5, with 7 bases fitting TRBD2. This CDR3 has 14 amino acids. CDR1 and CDR2 from the germline V gene are DFQATT and SNEGSKA (reference sequence). V trimming: 6 bases; J trimming: 5 bases; junction bases outside the gene matches: 12. The CDR3 region has the DNA TGCAGTGCCCCCGGGGACGTCGGGGGGGAGACCCAGTACTTC. Translation gives CSAPGDVGGETQYF.

This clonotype was seen only a few times. This chain uses TRBV20-1 with TRBJ2-1; TRBD1 aligns across 7 bases. The J segment lost 3 bases and the V segment lost 0 bases, leaving 2 bases of the junction unmatched. Germline-derived CDR1 and CDR2 are DFQATT and SNEGSKA (reference sequence). This CDR3 is 14 amino acids long. The CDR3 is CSARDQGVYNEQFF. The DNA of the CDR3 is TGCAGTGCTAGAGATCAGGGGGTCTACAATGAGCAGTTCTTC.

This clonotype was found a few times. This chain uses TRBV5-1 with TRBJ1-3; D ambiguous. V was shortened by 0 bases and J by 0 bases, with 10 bases between the two germline ends. CDR3 length: 16 residues. From germline, CDR1 is SGHRS and CDR2 YFSETQ. CDR3 amino acids: CASSLGTGLSGNTIYF. The CDR3 DNA reads as TGCGCCAGCAGCTTGGGAACGGGCCTCTCTGGAAACACCATATATTTT.

This clonotype was observed a handful of times. The rearrangement links TRBV24-1 to TRBJ2-2; D remains ambiguous. The germline V and J ends were trimmed by 0 bases and 0 bases, with 7 bases remaining between them. The CDR3 sequence is 16 residues long. From germline, CDR1 is KGHDR and CDR2 SFDVKD. CDR3 residues: CATSDLQDPNTGELFF. In DNA form, the CDR3 reads TGTGCCACCAGTGATTTGCAGGATCCGAACACCGGGGAGCTGTTTTTT.

The chain uses TRBV12-3 or TRBV12-4 and TRBJ2-5; perhaps TRBD2 as D (7 bases). The CDR3 runs 15 residues. V was pared by 4 bases and J by 0 bases, with 12 bases between. CDR3 sequence (DNA): TGTGCCAGCAGTTGGGGGCGGGGGAACCAAGAGACCCAGTACTTC. It translates to CASSWGRGNQETQYF.

The chain has TRBV4-2 and TRBJ2-5; D may be TRBD2 (5 bases). In germline, CDR1 is LGHNA, CDR2 YNFKEQ. This CDR3 region has 15 residues. V was trimmed by 4 bases and J by 2 bases, leaving 14 bases between them. In DNA form, the CDR3 reads TGTGCCAGCAGCCCAGAAGGACTGATACAAGAGACCCAGTACTTC. It specifies CASSPEGLIQETQYF.

This clonotype was observed a few times. The chain recombines TRBV6-1 with TRBJ2-3; D gene unclear. The CDR3 has 15 residues. In germline, CDR1 is MNHNS, CDR2 SASEGT. V gave up 0 bases and J gave up 8 bases, with 15 bases separating them. Written as DNA, the CDR3 is TGTGCCAGCAGTGAAGCGGGCCCTACGGGTCGTACGCAGTATTTT. The encoded protein is CASSEAGPTGRTQYF.

V gene TRBV20-1 combines with J gene TRBJ1-6; maybe TRBD1 (5 bases). CDR1 DFQATT and CDR2 SNEGSKA come from the germline V gene (reference sequence). This CDR3 has 13 amino acids. V lost 6 bases, J lost 6 bases, and 12 bases lay in between. The CDR3 DNA reads as TGCAGTGCGCCCGCAGGGTTTAATTCACCCCTCCACTTT. It translates to CSAPAGFNSPLHF.